This T cell receptor (beta chain) stems from a study of PD-L1 blockade in urothelial cancer. Study context: Blood was analyzed 3 weeks (second dose) and 6 weeks after treatment start.

Study-level points and caveats: Larger 3-week expansion of tumor-associated blood clones was seen in durable-benefit patients.

Specified time point: peripheral blood 6 weeks after treatment start. A remark on this clone: Its cognate antigen is unknown.

Here immunoSEQ multiplex PCR was the method, and the copy in TCRdb shows in-frame clones only, minus some. The sample yields over 70,000 clones, less than 90% seen once. The sequence was collected from a man between 65 and 80 years old with urothelial cancer. The material was PBMCs, obtained around atezolizumab (anti-PD-L1) treatment.

The CDR3 protein is CASSYPETQYF. Written as DNA, the CDR3 is TGTGCCAGCAGTTACCCTGAGACCCAGTACTTC. The V call is TRBV6-5, the J call TRBJ2-5; no firm D call. This CDR3 comprises 11 residues. V dropped 2 bases and J dropped 5 bases, with 3 bases sitting between them. Germline CDR1 reads MNHEY; CDR2 reads SVGAGI.